This T cell receptor beta chain was identified during a study of control samples from healthy donors and cancer patients. The CDR3 totals 13 residues. CDR1 and CDR2 from the germline V gene are SEHNR and FQNEAQ (reference sequence). The V segment lost 5 bases and the J segment 4 bases; nucleotides outside the gene matches: 4. Profiling relied on immunoSEQ multiplex PCR, and the TCRdb table lists in-frame clones only, not all of them. Here the sample spans just under 150,000 clones, more than 85% being singletons. The sequenced sample was blood. The chain uses TRBV7-9 and TRBJ1-2; 7 nucleotides line up with TRBD1. The TCR sequence derives from a young man in good health. CDR3 nucleotides: TGTGCCAGCAGCCCACAGGGGACCTATGGCTACACCTTC. It encodes CASSPQGTYGYTF.